This T cell receptor beta chain was documented in a study of cytomegalovirus exposure and HLA in healthy donors. Study conclusions and caveats: In vitro testing confirmed a few CMV-associated chains as specific for CMV antigens. Cytomegalovirus association was assigned to more than 150 TCR beta chains.

As to this clone: Its antigen is not identified.

Per germline, CDR1 MNHNY and CDR2 SVGAGI (reference sequence). V lost 3 bases to trimming and J lost 8 bases, with 11 bases between them. This CDR3 contains 14 residues. The PCR was carried out with 60 Vbeta primers and 13 Jbeta primers. Here immunoSEQ multiplex PCR was the method, and the copy in TCRdb shows in-frame clones only, minus some. In the table there are about 150,000 clones, nearly 80% of which are singletons. The material sequenced was PBMCs. The chain carries TRBV6-6 and TRBJ1-6; no clear D. This receptor was obtained from a woman between 40 and 55 years old in good health and CMV-seronegative. CDR3 amino acids: CASSYWTEDSPLHF. CDR3 nucleotides: TGTGCCAGCAGTTATTGGACTGAGGATTCACCCCTCCACTTT.